Given below is one TCR beta chain in context. In the original analysis: Cell counts per sample came from amplifying reference gene primers. Sequencing used immunoSEQ multiplex PCR; TCRdb keeps in-frame clones, though not all of them. That table gives V, J and clone size, and the DNA gave D and trimming. The sample lists some 300,000 clones, approximately 90% occurring once. CDR1 is LGHNT and CDR2 is FRNRAP in the germline V gene. V dropped 6 bases and J dropped 3 bases, with 15 bases sitting between them. This CDR3 spans 15 amino acids. The data were taken from a study of blood T cell repertoires in COVID-19. In the study overall: The analysed material was cDNA or gDNA that came from T cells, B-cell-depleted T cells, or PBMCs.

During active infection, Seattle patients enrolled and were then monitored through disease. The sequence was collected from a woman between 50 and 59 years old with COVID-19, enrolled during active disease. The V gene is TRBV12-5, the J gene TRBJ1-5; D is ambiguous. The source material was peripheral blood. The DNA of the CDR3 is TGTGCTAGTGGGTCTGGGCAGGACTACAATCAGCCCCAGCATTTT. Its translation is CASGSGQDYNQPQHF.